This TCR beta chain stems from a study of blood T cell repertoires in COVID-19. Background on the study: PBMCs, B-cell-depleted T cells, or T cells were the source of the cDNA or gDNA that made up the material.

In the study's own analysis: It was from reference gene primer amplification that nucleated cell counts were estimated. This table comes from immunoSEQ multiplex PCR, and its TCRdb copy is limited to in-frame clones, with some not included. V, J and clone size derive from that table, while D and trimming were established from the DNA sequence. The sample has some 30,000 clones; 70% to 90% are singletons. Germline V gene data show CDR1 as MNHEY and CDR2 as SMNVEV (reference sequence). CDR3 length equals 15 residues. The V and J ends lost 5 bases and 8 bases respectively, with 18 bases between them. Sequencing was carried out using peripheral blood. The genes are TRBV27 and TRBJ1-4, with a weak D call TRBD1 (6 bases). The TCR comes from an elderly woman with active or convalescent COVID-19. CDR3 loop: CASSPRRGIAEKLFF. The CDR3 nucleotides read TGTGCCAGCAGTCCCCGTAGGGGGATAGCAGAAAAACTGTTTTTT. The whole variable domain, filled in from reference TRBV27 and TRBJ1-4, reads EAQVTQNPRYLITVTGKKLTVTCSQNMNHEYMSWYRQDPGLGLRQIYYSMNVEVTDKGDVPEGYKVSRKEKRNFPLILESPSPNQTSLYFCASSPRRGIAEKLFFGSGTQLSVL.